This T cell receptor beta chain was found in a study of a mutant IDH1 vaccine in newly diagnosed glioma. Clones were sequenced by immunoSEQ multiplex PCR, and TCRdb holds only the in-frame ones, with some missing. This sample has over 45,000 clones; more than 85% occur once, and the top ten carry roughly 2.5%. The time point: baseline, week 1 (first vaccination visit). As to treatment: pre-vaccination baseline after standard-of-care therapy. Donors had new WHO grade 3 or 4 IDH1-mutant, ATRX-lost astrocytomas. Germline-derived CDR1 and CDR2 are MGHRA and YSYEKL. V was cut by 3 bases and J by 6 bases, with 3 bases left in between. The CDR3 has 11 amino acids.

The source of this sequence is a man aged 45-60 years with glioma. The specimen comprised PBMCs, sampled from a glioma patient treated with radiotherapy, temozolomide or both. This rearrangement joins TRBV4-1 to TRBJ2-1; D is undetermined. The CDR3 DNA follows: TGCGCCAGCAGCCATGGCAATGAGCAGTTCTTC. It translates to CASSHGNEQFF.